The T cell receptor beta chain under discussion was sequenced for a study of cytomegalovirus exposure and HLA in healthy donors. Here immunoSEQ multiplex PCR was the method, and the copy in TCRdb shows in-frame clones only, minus some. The sample records 150,000 to 200,000 clones, roughly 91% being singletons. Trimming shortened V by 2 bases and J by 1 base, and 15 bases separated the two germline ends. The CDR3 loop spans 16 amino acids. The V gene's germline CDR1 is LNHDA and CDR2 SQIVND (reference sequence). The TCR was taken from a young woman in good health and CMV-seropositive. The sample taken for sequencing was PBMCs. The chain uses TRBV19 and TRBJ2-7; D is perhaps TRBD2 (6 bases). The DNA for the CDR3 is TGTGCCAGTAGTATAAAAGGTCCAGCGGGTTCCTACGAGCAGTACTTC. This translates into CASSIKGPAGSYEQYF.